The 26 T cell receptor beta chains presented below share a single source sample, sequenced in a study of tumor and adjacent non-tumor tissue in lung cancer. This sample's RNA came from whole unsorted tissue. This non-tumor lung sample came from over 3 cm beyond the tumor edge. TCRbeta libraries were built with three rounds of nested PCR, modified from ARM-PCR. TCRdb recomputed calls from the multiplex PCR reads with MiXCR, one row per CDR3 protein. This sample has over 35,000 distinct CDR3 sequences, with 60% found just once. Material: distant non-tumor lung tissue. These receptors came from a man aged 50 to 60 with non-small cell lung cancer.

With respect to this clonotype: The junction differs from germline at one of its ends, possibly a read error. The J gene is TRBJ2-1, the V gene TRBV20-1; 8 nucleotides match TRBD2. This CDR3 is 15 amino acids long. Germline CDR1 reads DFQATT; CDR2 reads SNEGSKA (reference sequence). CDR3 coding DNA: TGCAGTGCCGAGATGACCGGGACTAGGGGCGATGAGCTGTTCTTC. This gives the protein CSAEMTGTRGDELFF.

As for this clonotype: Lacking the conserved final phenylalanine or tryptophan, this CDR3 likely reflects a read error. This chain links TRBV19 with TRBJ2-2; 8 nucleotides align to TRBD2. J was trimmed by 8 bases and V by 1 base; bases with no gene match: 9. Looked up from germline, CDR1 is LNHDA and CDR2 is SQIVND (reference sequence). This CDR3 spans 16 amino acids. CDR3 region: CASSIVLAGPTGELFL. DNA for the CDR3: TGTGCCAGTAGTATAGTCCTAGCGGGTCCCACGGGGGAGCTGTTTCTT.

A note on this clonotype: One end of the junction fails to match germline, which may point to a read error. The rearrangement joins TRBV6-5 to TRBJ1-6; tentative D call: TRBD1 (5 bases). There are 18 residues in the CDR3. Germline CDR1 and CDR2: MNHEY and SVGAGI. The CDR3 DNA sequence: TGCGCCAGCGGGCGGACATTTAGGTCTAGCTCCTATAATTCACCCCTCCACTTT. Translating it yields CASGRTFRSSSYNSPLHF.

Sample share makes this clonotype medium-sized. The chain employs TRBV28 and TRBJ2-3, with D unresolved. Germline lookup yields CDR1 MDHEN and CDR2 SYDVKM. V dropped 2 bases and J dropped 0 bases, with 9 bases sitting between them. The CDR3 length is 15 residues. The CDR3 DNA sequence: TGTGCCAGCAGTTTAATTCAAGGGAGCACAGATACGCAGTATTTT. This encodes CASSLIQGSTDTQYF.

This clonotype was seen once. Relative to the germline gene, one junction end is altered; a read error may explain this. The chain uses TRBV29-1 and TRBJ2-5, with D perhaps given as TRBD1 or TRBD2 (5 bases each). Germline V gives CDR1 SQVTM, CDR2 ANQGSEA. This CDR3 region has 12 residues. The CDR3 is CSVVDKQETQYF. DNA of the CDR3: TGTAGCGTTGTGGACAAGCAAGAGACCCAGTACTTC. Variable domain in full (rest from reference TRBV29-1 and TRBJ2-5): SAVISQKPSRDICQRGTSLTIQCQVDSQVTMMFWYRQQPGQSLTLIATANQGSEATYESGFVIDKFPISRPNLTFSTLTVSNMSPEDSSIYLCSVVDKQETQYFGPGTRLLVL.

This clonotype was seen ten or more times. This chain connects TRBV6-5 to TRBJ2-3, with 8 positions matching TRBD2. This CDR3 is built from 15 residues. The ends lost 2 bases at V and 1 base at J; junction bases unmatched: 2. From germline, CDR1 is MNHEY and CDR2 SVGAGI. The CDR3 nucleotides read TGTGCCAGCAGTTACGAGACTAGCGGCACAGATACGCAGTATTTT. Translating it yields CASSYETSGTDTQYF.

Judged by abundance, this clonotype is medium-sized. The gene calls are TRBV4-2 and TRBJ2-1; 11 bases align to TRBD2. The CDR3 extends over 19 amino acids. V lost 0 bases and J lost 4; bases outside the gene matches: 11. Germline CDR1 is LGHNA and CDR2 is YNFKEQ. The CDR3 coding sequence is TGTGCCAGCAGCCAAGAAGGAGGTAGCGGGAGGGCCCAGTACAATGAGCAGTTCTTC. Its protein is CASSQEGGSGRAQYNEQFF.

Remarks on this clonotype: A clone one base away is much larger, so this may be a read error. This sequence joins TRBV28 and TRBJ2-7; D is ambiguous. The ends were cut back, 7 bases at V and 7 bases at J, with 17 bases in the middle. Germline V gives CDR1 MDHEN, CDR2 SYDVKM. The CDR3 runs to 13 residues. CDR3 region: CASTKAPAGEQYF. The CDR3 DNA reads as TGTGCCAGCACCAAAGCCCCGGCTGGGGAGCAGTACTTC.

Remarks on this clonotype: Compared with germline, one end of the junction differs, possibly owing to a read error. The chain joins TRBV5-6 to TRBJ2-3; 7 nucleotides line up with TRBD1. The germline V gene has CDR1 SGHDT and CDR2 YYEEEE. The CDR3 has 17 amino acids. CDR3 residues: CTSSRGMGIPTIDTQYF. For the CDR3, the DNA is TGTACCAGCAGCAGGGGGATGGGGATCCCAACCATAGATACGCAGTATTTT.

The chain recombines TRBV20-1 with TRBJ2-1, with 14 bases that match TRBD2. Germline V gene data show CDR1 as DFQATT and CDR2 as SNEGSKA (reference sequence). Germline trimming cut 4 bases from V and 0 bases from J; bases unmatched to any gene: 5. This CDR3 comprises 17 residues. The CDR3 nucleotides read TGCAGTGCTATGGGGACTAGCGGGAGCATCTCCTACAATGAGCAGTTCTTC. Encoded protein: CSAMGTSGSISYNEQFF.

This clonotype is labeled as medium-sized. The V and J genes are TRBV11-1 and TRBJ2-5, with unresolved D. CDR3 size: 12 residues. Germline lookup yields CDR1 SGHAT and CDR2 FQDESV (reference sequence). The V and J ends lost 4 bases and 5 bases respectively, with 8 bases between them. CDR3 in amino acids: CASSYLGETQYF. The CDR3 coding sequence is TGTGCCAGCAGCTATCTGGGGGAGACCCAGTACTTC. Full variable domain (missing parts from reference TRBV11-1 and TRBJ2-5): EAEVAQSPRYKITEKSQAVAFWCDPISGHATLYWYRQILGQGPELLVQFQDESVVDDSQLPKDRFSAERLKGVDSTLKIQPAELGDSAMYLCASSYLGETQYFGPGTRLLVL.

This clonotype came up many times. The chain employs TRBV7-9 and TRBJ2-2; D is unresolved. This CDR3 has 13 amino acids. V was trimmed by 5 bases and J by 6 bases, leaving 10 bases between them. Germline CDR1 SEHNR, CDR2 FQNEAQ (reference sequence). CDR3 amino acids: CASSPPSPGELFF. The CDR3, as DNA: TGTGCCAGCAGCCCCCCCTCCCCCGGGGAGCTGTTTTTT.

This clonotype was observed at least ten times. V and J are TRBV12-3 or TRBV12-4 and TRBJ2-3; D not resolved. V lost 4 bases, J lost 5 bases, and 7 bases lay in between. This CDR3 region has 12 residues. CDR3 DNA: TGTGCCAGCAGTTCTGGGGTAGATACGCAGTATTTT. This codes for CASSSGVDTQYF.

To note about this clonotype: This may be a read error: a much more frequent sequence differs by one nucleotide. The chain has TRBV5-1 and TRBJ2-6, with a possible D match to TRBD2 (6 bases). V lost 1 base to trimming and J lost 1 base, with 12 bases between them. This CDR3 comprises 17 residues. CDR1 and CDR2 (germline): SGHRS, YFSETQ. In DNA, the CDR3 is TGCGCCAGCAGCTTGATACGGGAGACGTCTGGGGCCAACGTCCTGACTTTC. This sequence encodes CASSLIRETSGANVLTF.

This clonotype was observed many times. The chain couples TRBV12-3 or TRBV12-4 to TRBJ1-4; unclear D gene. The CDR3 has 13 residues. The germline V and J ends were trimmed by 3 bases and 8 bases, with 10 bases remaining between them. The CDR3 DNA is TGTGCCAGCAGTTTTAGTCAGAGCGAAAAACTGTTTTTT. This gives the protein CASSFSQSEKLFF.

This clonotype was seen a handful of times. This chain links TRBV20-1 with TRBJ2-3, with 13 bases fitting TRBD2. V dropped 6 bases and J dropped 6; count of bases not matched to a gene: 6. Germline CDR1 DFQATT, CDR2 SNEGSKA (reference sequence). The CDR3 has 14 amino acids. CDR3 loop: CSARTSGSGDTQYF. The CDR3 DNA reads TGCAGTGCACGGACTAGCGGGAGTGGGGATACGCAGTATTTT.

Many counts were recorded for this clonotype. This sequence joins TRBV12-3 or TRBV12-4 and TRBJ2-7; D is unresolved. The CDR3 length is 12 residues. The ends were cut back, 4 bases at V and 0 bases at J, with 4 bases in the middle. The CDR3, as DNA: TGTGCCAGCAGTTCGGACTCCTACGAGCAGTACTTC. Translated: CASSSDSYEQYF.

Comments on this clonotype: The missing conserved phenylalanine or tryptophan at the end of this CDR3 makes a read error likely. The limits of the CDR3 on the DNA are not certain, so only TCRdb's listed CDR3 is given. CDR3 residues: CASSLDPTLRRGGVT. The chain has TRBV11-3 and TRBJ2-7; the D segment call TRBD2 is taken from the table without a DNA check. CDR1 is SGHNT, CDR2 YENEEA, per germline. From its first to its last residue, the CDR3 has 15 amino acids.

Concerning this clonotype: The germline gene is not matched at one end of the junction; a read error may be the cause. The chain carries TRBV11-2 and TRBJ1-1; D gene ambiguous. CDR1 is SGHAT, CDR2 FQNNGV, per germline. The CDR3 covers 12 residues. CDR3 in DNA: TGTACCAGCAGCCCCGTGAAGGGCTCAACCTTCTTC. Residues: CTSSPVKGSTFF.

The CDR3 loop is CARTGRNRGPGTDTQYF. CDR3 nucleotide sequence: TGTGCCAGGACAGGCCGAAACAGGGGGCCGGGCACAGATACGCAGTATTTT. The chain recombines TRBV25-1 with TRBJ2-3, with 9 bases that match TRBD1. Germline values: CDR1 MGHDK, CDR2 SYGVNS. The J segment lost 1 base and the V segment lost 9 bases, leaving 14 bases of the junction unmatched. This CDR3 comprises 17 residues.

Turning to this clonotype: Being one base from a much bigger clone, this may be a read error. Since no conserved phenylalanine or tryptophan closes the CDR3, a read error is the likely cause. The chain combines TRBV14 with TRBJ2-7; D tentatively fits TRBD1 or TRBD2 (6 bases each). The CDR3 sequence is 13 residues long. Trimming pared 4 bases from V and 6 bases from J, leaving 13 bases between. Germline-derived CDR1 and CDR2 are SGHDN and FVKESK. CDR3 bases: TGTGCCAGCAGCCGCATAGGGGGGTCCGAGCAGTACTTA. Translated: CASSRIGGSEQYL.

This chain connects TRBV6-4 to TRBJ2-3; TRBD2 agrees at 8 bases. Unmatched junction bases numbered 13, after V lost 10 bases and J lost 4 bases. The V gene's germline CDR1 is MRHNA and CDR2 SNTAGT. The CDR3 is 15 residues long. This CDR3 reads CANSILAGVADTQYF. As DNA, the CDR3 is TGTGCCAATAGCATTCTAGCGGGTGTGGCAGATACGCAGTATTTT.

Points on this clonotype: This CDR3 fails to terminate in the conserved phenylalanine or tryptophan, so it likely reflects a read error. This chain connects TRBV11-3 to TRBJ2-3, with D possibly matching TRBD2 (5 bases). CDR1 is SGHNT, CDR2 YENEEA, per germline. The CDR3 contains 13 residues. In nucleotides, the CDR3 is TGTGCCTGCAGCTTCCAGAGGGCAGATACGCAGTATTTA. Translating it yields CACSFQRADTQYL.

Remarks on this clonotype: A clone one base away is much larger, so this may be a read error. The chain employs TRBV30 and TRBJ2-2, with TRBD1 matching over 8 bases. Germline V gene lookup returns CDR1 GTSNPN and CDR2 SVGIG (reference sequence). The CDR3 sequence is 14 residues long. V trimming: 5 bases; J trimming: 5 bases; junction bases outside the gene matches: 7. CDR3 nucleotide sequence: TGTGCCTGGGTGGGACAGGTGATGACCGGGGAGCTGTTTTTT. Its translation: CAWVGQVMTGELFF.

Only one count was recorded for this clonotype. A much larger clone is a single base away; this may be a read error. V usage is TRBV6-1 and J usage is TRBJ1-3; D gene uncertain. This CDR3 has 16 amino acids. Germline V gene sequence: CDR1 MNHNS, CDR2 SASEGT. Trimming left V 10 bases short and J 8 bases short, with 27 bases between. The CDR3 protein is CANISVGSKGGDTIYF. As DNA, the CDR3 is TGTGCCAACATTTCCGTGGGGTCCAAGGGAGGAGACACCATATATTTT.

This clonotype was picked up one time. Since no conserved phenylalanine or tryptophan closes the CDR3, a read error is the likely cause. The rearrangement joins TRBV6-6 to TRBJ2-6, with TRBD1 matching over 9 bases. CDR3 length: 18 residues. In germline, CDR1 is MNHNY, CDR2 SVGAGI (reference sequence). The CDR3 DNA sequence: TGTGCCAGCAGTCGCCCGGGACAGGGCGTCTCTGGGGTCAACGTCCTGACTTAC. Protein sequence: CASSRPGQGVSGVNVLTY.